This section outlines one T cell receptor beta chain sequence together with its context. What it binds is not known. The CDR3 runs 13 residues. With V trimmed by 8 bases and J by 1 base, 3 bases remained unmatched. The source of the sample is a study of OX40 agonist ivuxolimab in advanced cancers. About the research overall: The mean age was roughly 60 years, ranging from 23 to 79, with around four fifths of participants male. Partial responses were seen in three patients, one with hepatocellular carcinoma and two with cutaneous melanoma.

The protocol was immunoSEQ multiplex PCR, while the TCRdb copy is restricted to in-frame clones and leaves out a portion. The sample lists about 21,000 clones, approximately 87% occurring once. Study results and limitations: By week 6 at 0.1 to 3.0 mg/kg, blood CD4+ and CD8+ T cells had expanded clonally.

The chain links TRBV6-7 to TRBJ1-1; 8 bases fit TRBD1. TRBV6-7 is labeled an ORF, and its function is uncertain. The source of this sequence is an adult with an advanced solid tumor such as melanoma, head and neck, liver or kidney cancer. The sequencing here drew on CD4+ or CD8+ T cells sorted from blood, taken in a trial of the OX40 agonist ivuxolimab. The CDR3 DNA reads TGTGCCAGCGCCGACAGGGGGAACACTGAAGCTTTCTTT. This translates into CASADRGNTEAFF.